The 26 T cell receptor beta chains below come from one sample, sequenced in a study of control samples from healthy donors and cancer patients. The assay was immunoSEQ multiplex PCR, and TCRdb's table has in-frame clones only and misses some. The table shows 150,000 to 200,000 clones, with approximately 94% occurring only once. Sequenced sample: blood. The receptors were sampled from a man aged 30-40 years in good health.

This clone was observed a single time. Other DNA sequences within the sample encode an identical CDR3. The CDR3 sequence: CASSVAGGNQPQHF. For the CDR3, the DNA is TGTGCCAGCAGCGTAGCCGGTGGCAATCAGCCCCAGCATTTT. The chain uses TRBV9 and TRBJ1-5; D gene uncertain. Germline CDR1 and CDR2: SGDLS and YYNGEE. The germline V and J ends were trimmed by 0 bases and 2 bases, with 6 bases remaining between them. The CDR3 totals 14 residues.

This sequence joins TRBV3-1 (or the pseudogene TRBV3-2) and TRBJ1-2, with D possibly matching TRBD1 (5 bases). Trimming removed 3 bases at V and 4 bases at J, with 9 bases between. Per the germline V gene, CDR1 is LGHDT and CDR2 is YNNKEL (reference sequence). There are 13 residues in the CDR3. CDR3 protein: CASSQAGTYGYTF. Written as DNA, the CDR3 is TGTGCCAGCAGCCAGGCCGGGACCTATGGCTACACCTTC.

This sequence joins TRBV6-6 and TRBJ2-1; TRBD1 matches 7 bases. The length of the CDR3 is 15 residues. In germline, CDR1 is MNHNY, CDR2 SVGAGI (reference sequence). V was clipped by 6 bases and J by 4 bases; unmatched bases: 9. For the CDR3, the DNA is TGTGCCAGCAGCCCGGGACAGTCCTCATACAATGAGCAGTTCTTC. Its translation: CASSPGQSSYNEQFF.

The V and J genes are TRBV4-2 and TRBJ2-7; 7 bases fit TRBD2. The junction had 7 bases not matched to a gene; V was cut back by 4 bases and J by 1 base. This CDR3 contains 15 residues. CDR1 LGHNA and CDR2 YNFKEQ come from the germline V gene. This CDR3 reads CASSLSTSVSYEQYF. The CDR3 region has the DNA TGTGCCAGCAGCCTGTCAACTAGCGTATCCTACGAGCAGTACTTC.

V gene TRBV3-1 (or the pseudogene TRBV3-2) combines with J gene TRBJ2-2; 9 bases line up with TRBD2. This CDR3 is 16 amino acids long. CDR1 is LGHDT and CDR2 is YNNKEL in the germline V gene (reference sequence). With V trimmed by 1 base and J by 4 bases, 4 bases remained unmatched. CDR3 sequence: CASSQVRAGGTGELFF. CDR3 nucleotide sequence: TGTGCCAGCAGCCAAGTCCGAGCGGGGGGCACCGGGGAGCTGTTTTTT.

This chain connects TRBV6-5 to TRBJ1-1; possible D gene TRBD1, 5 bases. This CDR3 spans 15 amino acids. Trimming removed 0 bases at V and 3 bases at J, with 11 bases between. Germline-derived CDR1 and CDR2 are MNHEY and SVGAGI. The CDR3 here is CASSYSWGSDTEAFF. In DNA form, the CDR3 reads TGTGCCAGCAGTTACTCGTGGGGCAGTGACACTGAAGCTTTCTTT.

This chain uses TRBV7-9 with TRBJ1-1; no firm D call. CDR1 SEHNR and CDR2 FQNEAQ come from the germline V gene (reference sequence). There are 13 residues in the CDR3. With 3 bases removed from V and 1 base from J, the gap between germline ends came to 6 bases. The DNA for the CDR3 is TGTGCCAGCAGCTTGACACCGAACACTGAAGCTTTCTTT. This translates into CASSLTPNTEAFF.

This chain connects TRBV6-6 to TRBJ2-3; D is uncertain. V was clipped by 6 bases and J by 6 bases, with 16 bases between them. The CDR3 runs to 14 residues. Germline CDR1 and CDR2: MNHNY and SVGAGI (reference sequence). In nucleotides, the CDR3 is TGTGCCAGCAGCCTACCCCCCCTGAGGGATACGCAGTATTTT. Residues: CASSLPPLRDTQYF.

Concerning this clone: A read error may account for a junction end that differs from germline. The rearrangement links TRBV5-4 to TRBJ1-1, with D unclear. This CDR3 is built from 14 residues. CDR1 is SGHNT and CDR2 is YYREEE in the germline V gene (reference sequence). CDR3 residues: CAGSRRELNTEAFF. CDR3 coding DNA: TGTGCCGGCAGCCGGCGGGAGTTGAACACTGAAGCTTTCTTT. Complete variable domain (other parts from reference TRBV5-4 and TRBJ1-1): ETGVTQSPTHLIKTRGQQVTLRCSSQSGHNTVSWYQQALGQGPQFIFQYYREEENGRGNFPPRFSGLQFPNYSSELNVNALELDDSALYLCAGSRRELNTEAFFGQGTRLTVV.

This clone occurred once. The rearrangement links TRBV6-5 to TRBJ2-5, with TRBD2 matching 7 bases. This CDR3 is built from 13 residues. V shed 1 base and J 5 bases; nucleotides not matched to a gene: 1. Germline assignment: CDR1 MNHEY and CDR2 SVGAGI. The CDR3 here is CASSYWEGETQYF. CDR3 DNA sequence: TGTGCCAGCAGTTACTGGGAGGGGGAGACCCAGTACTTC.

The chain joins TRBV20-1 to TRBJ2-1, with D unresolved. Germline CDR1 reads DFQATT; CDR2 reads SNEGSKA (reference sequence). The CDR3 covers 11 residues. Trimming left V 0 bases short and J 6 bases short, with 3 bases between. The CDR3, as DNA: TGCAGTGCTAGAGAAACCAATGAGCAGTTCTTC. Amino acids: CSARETNEQFF.

In nucleotides, the CDR3 is TGTGCCAGCAGCTCCCAGGGGGTAAGGAATTATGGCTACACCTTC. Translation: CASSSQGVRNYGYTF. The J gene is TRBJ1-2, the V gene TRBV11-2; 7 bases map to TRBD1. Germline trimming cut 4 bases from V and 5 bases from J; bases unmatched to any gene: 10. The CDR3 extends over 15 amino acids. Germline assignment: CDR1 SGHAT and CDR2 FQNNGV.

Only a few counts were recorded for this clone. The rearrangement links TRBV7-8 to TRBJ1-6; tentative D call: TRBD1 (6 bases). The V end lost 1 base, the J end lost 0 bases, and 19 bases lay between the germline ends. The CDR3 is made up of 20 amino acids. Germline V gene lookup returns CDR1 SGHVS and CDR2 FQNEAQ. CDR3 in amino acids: CASSLDRSRTVSSYNSPLHF. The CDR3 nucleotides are TGTGCCAGCAGCTTAGATCGGAGTAGGACAGTCAGCTCCTATAATTCACCCCTCCACTTT.

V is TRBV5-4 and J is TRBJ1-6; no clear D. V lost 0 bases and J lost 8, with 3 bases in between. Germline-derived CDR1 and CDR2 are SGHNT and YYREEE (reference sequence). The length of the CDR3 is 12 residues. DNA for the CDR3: TGTGCCAGCAGCTTGGACGATTCACCCCTCCACTTT. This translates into CASSLDDSPLHF.

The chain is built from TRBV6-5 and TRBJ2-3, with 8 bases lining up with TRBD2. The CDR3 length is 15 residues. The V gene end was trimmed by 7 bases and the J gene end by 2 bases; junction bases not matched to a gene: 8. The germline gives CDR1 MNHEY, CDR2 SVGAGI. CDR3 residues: CASTRAGAPTDTQYF. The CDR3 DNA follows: TGTGCCAGCACCCGAGCGGGAGCCCCCACAGATACGCAGTATTTT.

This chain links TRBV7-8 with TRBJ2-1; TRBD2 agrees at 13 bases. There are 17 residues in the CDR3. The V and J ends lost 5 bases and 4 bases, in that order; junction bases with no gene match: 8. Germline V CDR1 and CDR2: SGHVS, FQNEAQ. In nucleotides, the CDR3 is TGTGCCAGCAGCCCACGCCGACTAGCGGGGGGTTACAATGAGCAGTTCTTC. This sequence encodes CASSPRRLAGGYNEQFF.

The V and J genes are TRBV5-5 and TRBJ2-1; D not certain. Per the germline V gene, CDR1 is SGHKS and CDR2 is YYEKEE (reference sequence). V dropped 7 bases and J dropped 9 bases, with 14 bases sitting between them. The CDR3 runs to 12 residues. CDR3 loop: CASHSPSPEQFF. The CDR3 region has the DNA TGTGCCAGCCACTCCCCCTCTCCTGAGCAGTTCTTC.

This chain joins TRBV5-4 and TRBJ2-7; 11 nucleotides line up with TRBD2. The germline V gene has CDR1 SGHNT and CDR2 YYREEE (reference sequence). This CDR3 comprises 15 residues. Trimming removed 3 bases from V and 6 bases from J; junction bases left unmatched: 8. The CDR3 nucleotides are TGTGCCAGCAGCTCTCCGGGACTAGCGGCGTCCGAGCAGTACTTC. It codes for CASSSPGLAASEQYF. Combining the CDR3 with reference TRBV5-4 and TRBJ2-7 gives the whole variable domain ETGVTQSPTHLIKTRGQQVTLRCSSQSGHNTVSWYQQALGQGPQFIFQYYREEENGRGNFPPRFSGLQFPNYSSELNVNALELDDSALYLCASSSPGLAASEQYFGPGTRLTVT.

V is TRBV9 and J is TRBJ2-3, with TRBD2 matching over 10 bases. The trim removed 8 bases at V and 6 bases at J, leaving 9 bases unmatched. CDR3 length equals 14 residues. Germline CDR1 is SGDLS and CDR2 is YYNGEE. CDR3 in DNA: TGTGCCAGAATAGGGACTAGCGCCTCGGATACGCAGTATTTT. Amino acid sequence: CARIGTSASDTQYF.

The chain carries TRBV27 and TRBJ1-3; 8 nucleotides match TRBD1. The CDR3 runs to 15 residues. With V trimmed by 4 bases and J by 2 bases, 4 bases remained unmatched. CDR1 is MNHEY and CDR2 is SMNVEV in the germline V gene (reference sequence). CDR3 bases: TGTGCCAGCAGTTACCAGGGGGCAGCTGGAAACACCATATATTTT. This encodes CASSYQGAAGNTIYF.

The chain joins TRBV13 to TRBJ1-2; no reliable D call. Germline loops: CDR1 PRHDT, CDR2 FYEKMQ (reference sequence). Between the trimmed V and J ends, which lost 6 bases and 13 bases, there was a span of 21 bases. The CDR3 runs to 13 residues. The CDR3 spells CASRGGQPTFPTF. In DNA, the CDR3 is TGTGCCAGCAGAGGTGGGCAGCCCACTTTTCCCACCTTC. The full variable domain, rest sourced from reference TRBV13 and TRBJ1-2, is AAGVIQSPRHLIKEKRETATLKCYPIPRHDTVYWYQQGPGQDPQFLISFYEKMQSDKGSIPDRFSAQQFSDYHSELNMSSLELGDSALYFCASRGGQPTFPTFGSGTRLTVV.

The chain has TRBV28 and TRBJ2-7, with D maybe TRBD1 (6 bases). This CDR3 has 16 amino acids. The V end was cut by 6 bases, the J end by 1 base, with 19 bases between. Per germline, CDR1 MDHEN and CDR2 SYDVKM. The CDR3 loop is CASSRGRGSGSYEQYF. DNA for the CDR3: TGTGCCAGCAGCCGAGGAAGGGGGAGTGGGTCCTACGAGCAGTACTTC.

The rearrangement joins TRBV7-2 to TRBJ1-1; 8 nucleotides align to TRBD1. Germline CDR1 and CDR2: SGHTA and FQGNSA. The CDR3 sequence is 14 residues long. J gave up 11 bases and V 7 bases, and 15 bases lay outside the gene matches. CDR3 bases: TGTGCCAGCATCTCCGCAGCAGGGGGCAGTGGGGCTTTCTTT. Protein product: CASISAAGGSGAFF.

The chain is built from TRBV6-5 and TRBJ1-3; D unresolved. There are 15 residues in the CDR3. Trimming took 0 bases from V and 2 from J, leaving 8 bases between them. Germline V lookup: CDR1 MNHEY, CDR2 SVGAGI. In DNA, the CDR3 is TGTGCCAGCAGTTACTCGAAGTTTGCTGGAAACACCATATATTTT. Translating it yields CASSYSKFAGNTIYF.

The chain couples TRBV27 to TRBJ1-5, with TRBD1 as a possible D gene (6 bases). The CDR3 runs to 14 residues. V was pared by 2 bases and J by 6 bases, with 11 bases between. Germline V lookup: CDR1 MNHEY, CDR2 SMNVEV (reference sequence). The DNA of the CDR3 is TGTGCCAGCAGTTTAAATGGAGGGGGTCAGCCCCAGCATTTT. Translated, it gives CASSLNGGGQPQHF.

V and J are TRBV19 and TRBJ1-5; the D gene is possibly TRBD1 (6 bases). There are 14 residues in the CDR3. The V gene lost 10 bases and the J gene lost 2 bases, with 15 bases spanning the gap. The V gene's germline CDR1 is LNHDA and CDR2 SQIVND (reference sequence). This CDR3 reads CATKGGGGNQPQHF. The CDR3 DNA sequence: TGTGCCACAAAGGGGGGGGGCGGCAATCAGCCCCAGCATTTT.